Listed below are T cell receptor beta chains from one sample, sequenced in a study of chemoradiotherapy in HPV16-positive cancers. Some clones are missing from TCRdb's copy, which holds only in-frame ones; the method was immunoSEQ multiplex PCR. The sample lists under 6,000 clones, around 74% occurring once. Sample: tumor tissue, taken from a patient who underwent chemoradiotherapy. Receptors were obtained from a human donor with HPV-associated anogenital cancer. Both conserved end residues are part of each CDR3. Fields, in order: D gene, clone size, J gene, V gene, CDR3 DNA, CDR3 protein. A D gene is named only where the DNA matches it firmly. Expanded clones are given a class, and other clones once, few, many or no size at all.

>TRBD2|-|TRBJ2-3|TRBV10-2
TGCGCCAGCAGTGACGCTAGCGGAAGCACAGATACGCAGTATTTT
CASSDASGSTDTQYF
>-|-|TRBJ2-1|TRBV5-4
TGTGCCAGCAGCTTGAGAGGGTCCTACAATGAGCAGTTCTTC
CASSLRGSYNEQFF
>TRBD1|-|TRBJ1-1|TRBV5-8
TGTGCCAGCAGCAAAGGACAGGGGACCACTGAAGCTTTCTTT
CASSKGQGTTEAFF
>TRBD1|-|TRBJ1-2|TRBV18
TGTGCCAGCTCACCCGATGGGACAGCTGGCTACACCTTC
CASSPDGTAGYTF
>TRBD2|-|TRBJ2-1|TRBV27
TGTGCCAGCAGTCTTGGACTAGCCACAGGGAATGAGCAGTTCTTC
CASSLGLATGNEQFF
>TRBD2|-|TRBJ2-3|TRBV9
TGTGCCAGCAGCGAATTAGCGGGTAGCACAGATACGCAGTATTTT
CASSELAGSTDTQYF
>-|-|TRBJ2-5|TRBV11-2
TGTGCCAGCAGCCTAGGAGAGACCCAGTACTTC
CASSLGETQYF
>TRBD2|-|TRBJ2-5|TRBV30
TGTGCCTGGAGTGTCGGATCCGGGACTACCAAAGAGACCCAGTACTTC
CAWSVGSGTTKETQYF
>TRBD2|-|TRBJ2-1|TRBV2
TGTGCCAGCAGTGGGTATAGCGGGTCGGGCGGTCGTCAGTTCTTC
CASSGYSGSGGRQFF
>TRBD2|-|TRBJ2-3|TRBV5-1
TGCGCCAGCAGCCCACGGACTAGCGGGAGCACAGATACGCAGTATTTT
CASSPRTSGSTDTQYF
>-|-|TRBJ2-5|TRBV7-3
TGTGCCAGCAGCTATGGGGGACATTCAATTCCTCTTAGAGGGGAGACCCAGTACTTC
CASSYGGHSIPLRGETQYF
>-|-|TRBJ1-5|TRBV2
TGTGCCAGCAGTGAATCAGGTTCCAATCAGCCCCAGCATTTT
CASSESGSNQPQHF
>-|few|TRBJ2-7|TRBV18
TGTGCCAGCTCACCACCAGGGTTATACGAGCAGTACTTC
CASSPPGLYEQYF
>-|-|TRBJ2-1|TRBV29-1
TGCAGCGTTATTGAACGCTCCTACAATGAGCAGTTCTTC
CSVIERSYNEQFF
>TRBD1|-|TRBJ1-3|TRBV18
TGTGCCAGCTCACCCGGGACAGTAACCTCACGGGGGAATTTT
CASSPGTVTSRGNF
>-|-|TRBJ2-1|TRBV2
TGTGCCAGCAGAGCGGACACCTACAATGAGCAGTTCTTC
CASRADTYNEQFF
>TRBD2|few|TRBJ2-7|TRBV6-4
TGTGCCAGCAGCGGTCTAGCGGGTGACTACGAGCAGTACTTC
CASSGLAGDYEQYF
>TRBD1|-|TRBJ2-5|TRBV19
TGTGCCAGTAGTAACCACCGACGGGACAGACAAGAGACCCAGTACTTC
CASSNHRRDRQETQYF
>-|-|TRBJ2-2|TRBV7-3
TGTGCCAGCAGCCCGGGGGGCCCGGGGGAGCTGTTTTTT
CASSPGGPGELFF
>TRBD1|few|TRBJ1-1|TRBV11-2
TGTGCCAGCAGCTCAGGGGGCGTGAATCCCCCTGAAGCTTTCTTT
CASSSGGVNPPEAFF
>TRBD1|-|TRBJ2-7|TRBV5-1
TGCGCCAGCAGCCCTGGGGACAGCTACGAGCAGTACTTC
CASSPGDSYEQYF
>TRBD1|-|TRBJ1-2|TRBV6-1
TGTGCCAGCAGTGGAGGGGACAGGGAGGTGGGCGGCTACACCTTC
CASSGGDREVGGYTF
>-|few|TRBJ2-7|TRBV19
TGTGCCAGTAGTATTGGTGGGGGGCCCTACGAGCAGTACTTC
CASSIGGGPYEQYF
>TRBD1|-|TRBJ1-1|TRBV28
TGTGCCGGAAACAAACAGGGGGAAGGTGAAGCTTTCTTT
CAGNKQGEGEAFF
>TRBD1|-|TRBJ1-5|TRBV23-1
TGCGCCAGCCCAGGGGGGTTTTGGCAGGCCCAGCATTTT
CASPGGFWQAQHF
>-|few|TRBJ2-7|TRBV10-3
TGTGCCATCAGTGACCCGGACTACTACGAGCAGTACTTC
CAISDPDYYEQYF
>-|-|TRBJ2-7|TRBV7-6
TGTGCCAGCAGCTTAGCGAAGGGACCGAAGCAGTACTTC
CASSLAKGPKQYF
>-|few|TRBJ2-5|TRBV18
TGTGCCAGCTCACCACAAGGGGCTGGAGGAGAGACCCAGTACTTC
CASSPQGAGGETQYF